This T cell receptor beta chain came from a study of Graves' ophthalmopathy and Graves' hyperthyroidism. Ophthalmopathy not arising within 18 months of follow-up defined hyperthyroidism as stable. Hyperthyroidism was new, under 2 months, in patients aged 18 to 65. TCR beta CDR3 regions were amplified from RNA transcripts. HTBI-primed RT-PCR formed the first round, and a multiplex PCR formed the second. TCRdb ran MiXCR on the multiplex PCR reads and lists one entry per CDR3 protein. The table records some 350,000 distinct CDR3 sequences, 17% of them present only once. Trimming pared 6 bases from V and 5 bases from J, leaving 11 bases between. CDR3 length: 13 amino acids.

The sequenced sample consisted of peripheral blood. This sequence was found in an adult woman with stable Graves' hyperthyroidism. The chain couples TRBV12-3 or TRBV12-4 to TRBJ1-5; D gene unclear. This chain's CDR3 is CASSHPTDQPQHF. Written as DNA, the CDR3 is TGTGCCAGCAGCCATCCCACGGATCAGCCCCAGCATTTT.